The rows below give T cell receptor beta chains drawn from one sample of a study of T-cell memory formation after mild COVID-19. TCRdb processed the 5' RACE reads anew with MiXCR; each CDR3 protein has one entry. Among 150,000 to 200,000 distinct CDR3 sequences listed, roughly 15% were seen once. The sequencing sample was made of PBMCs or a T cell subset sorted from them (not recorded which). The receptors shown here come from an adult woman who had mild COVID-19 (a few samples of this study predate the infection). Cell type and time point are not known. CDR3s include the opening cysteine and the closing phenylalanine or tryptophan. A D gene is named only where the DNA matches it firmly. For some rows the clone size is stated as once, few or many, or as a class when expanded; others skip it.

CDR3nt | CDR3aa | v_gene | d_gene | j_gene | abundance
TGTGCCAGCAGCCAGGTTGGGACGAACACCGGGGAGCTGTTTTTT | CASSQVGTNTGELFF | TRBV14 | NA | TRBJ2-2 | NA
TGTGCCAGCAGCTTAGGCGGCGTGCGGTCCTACGAGCAGTACTTC | CASSLGGVRSYEQYF | TRBV7-2 | NA | TRBJ2-7 | NA
TGTGCCAGCAGTCCCGGACAGGGTAGCTACACCTTC | CASSPGQGSYTF | TRBV6-6 | TRBD1 | TRBJ1-2 | NA
TGCAGCGTCTACCCGGAAACGGGGTTCCATGAGCAGTTCTTC | CSVYPETGFHEQFF | TRBV29-1 | NA | TRBJ2-1 | NA
TGCAGTGCTAGCTCTCAGGGTCACGGCTACACCTTC | CSASSQGHGYTF | TRBV20-1 | NA | TRBJ1-2 | few
TGTGCCTGGAGTAGTCTTGGAGGTTCCGATGAGCAGTTCTTC | CAWSSLGGSDEQFF | TRBV30 | NA | TRBJ2-1 | few
TGTGCCAGCAGCAAAAGCGGAGGAGCCTACGAGCAGTACTTC | CASSKSGGAYEQYF | TRBV2 | NA | TRBJ2-7 | NA
TGTGCCATCTCGGAGGGGATGAACACTGAAGCTTTCTTT | CAISEGMNTEAFF | TRBV10-3 | NA | TRBJ1-1 | NA
TGCAGTGCCAGCGGACTAGCGGTAACCTACGAGCAGTACTTC | CSASGLAVTYEQYF | TRBV20-1 | TRBD2 | TRBJ2-7 | NA
TGCACCAGCATACCCCATCCGGGGGGGAGCACAGATACGCAGTATTTT | CTSIPHPGGSTDTQYF | TRBV1 | NA | TRBJ2-3 | few
TGTGCCAGCAGACAGGGCCCGAACACCGGGGAGCTGTTTTTT | CASRQGPNTGELFF | TRBV7-2 | NA | TRBJ2-2 | few
TGTGCCAGCAGCGGGGACAGGGCGAACACTGAAGCTTTCTTT | CASSGDRANTEAFF | TRBV6-5 | TRBD1 | TRBJ1-1 | NA
TGTGCCAGTAGTAGGGCGGGAGCCGTTAACTATGGCTACACCTTC | CASSRAGAVNYGYTF | TRBV19 | NA | TRBJ1-2 | NA
TGTGCCAGCATGGACCCCAGGAAAGTCTACGAGCAGTACTTC | CASMDPRKVYEQYF | TRBV7-8 | NA | TRBJ2-7 | few
TGTGCCAGCAGCCCCTTGGACGGCAGCTCCTACAATGAGCAGTTCTTC | CASSPLDGSSYNEQFF | TRBV7-9 | NA | TRBJ2-1 | NA
TGTGCCAGCAGTTACCCGCGGGGGAACACTGAAGCTTTCTTT | CASSYPRGNTEAFF | TRBV6-6 | NA | TRBJ1-1 | NA
TGCGCCAGCAGCCAAGCGGACAGGGGGCTGAGGAACACTGAAGCTTTCTTT | CASSQADRGLRNTEAFF | TRBV4-3 | TRBD1 | TRBJ1-1 | few
TGTGCCATCAGTGATACGGGGTACGAGCAGTACTTC | CAISDTGYEQYF | TRBV10-3 | NA | TRBJ2-7 | NA
TGTGCCAGCACCATTACAGGCTCCTACAATGAGCAGTTCTTC | CASTITGSYNEQFF | TRBV11-3 | NA | TRBJ2-1 | few
TGTGCCAGCAGCTTAGAGTTCGCTAGCGGACTCACCGGGGAGCTGTTTTTT | CASSLEFASGLTGELFF | TRBV7-6 | TRBD2 | TRBJ2-2 | NA
TGTGCCAGCAGCTTAAAGGAGCGGGGGGTTGAGCAGTTCTTC | CASSLKERGVEQFF | TRBV7-3 | TRBD2 | TRBJ2-1 | NA
TGTGCCAGCAGTCTAGCGGTGGGGACAGATACGCAGTATTTT | CASSLAVGTDTQYF | TRBV27 | TRBD2 | TRBJ2-3 | NA
TGTGCCAGCAGCCAGAAGGGCGGGGGCGCAGCAGATACGCAGTATTTT | CASSQKGGGAADTQYF | TRBV4-2 | NA | TRBJ2-3 | NA
TGCAGTGCTACCGACGGTACCTACGAGCAGTACTTC | CSATDGTYEQYF | TRBV20-1 | NA | TRBJ2-7 | few
TGTGCCACCAGCAGAGAAGGACAGGCCGGGGGGGAGCTGTTTTTT | CATSREGQAGGELFF | TRBV15 | TRBD1 | TRBJ2-2 | NA
TGTGCCACCAGCAGAGAGGGTGTCTTCCTATCGAACACCGGGGAGCTGTTTTTT | CATSREGVFLSNTGELFF | TRBV15 | NA | TRBJ2-2 | few
TGTGCCAGCACCCGCTGGGGGAGGGATACGCAGTATTTT | CASTRWGRDTQYF | TRBV12-3/TRBV12-4 | NA | TRBJ2-3 | NA
TGTGCCAGCTCACAAGAATTGGCTAGAGAGGGTCAGCCCCAGCATTTT | CASSQELAREGQPQHF | TRBV18 | NA | TRBJ1-5 | NA
TGCAGTGCTAGAGAGCAACGGACAGCTGGCTACACCTTC | CSAREQRTAGYTF | TRBV20-1 | NA | TRBJ1-2 | few
TGCGCCAGCAGCCAAGATAGGATAGCAGATACGCAGTATTTT | CASSQDRIADTQYF | TRBV4-1 | NA | TRBJ2-3 | few
TGTGCCAGCAGTTTATCCCAGGGTTGGGTGAATGAGCAGTTCTTC | CASSLSQGWVNEQFF | TRBV27 | NA | TRBJ2-1 | few
TGTGCCAGCAGCCCAATTGGGGAGACCCAGTACTTC | CASSPIGETQYF | TRBV12-3/TRBV12-4 | NA | TRBJ2-5 | few
TGTGCCAGCAGCTTGATACCGAACATCCCACTCTTC | CASSLIPNIPLF | TRBV5-6 | NA | TRBJ2-1 | many
TGTGCCAGCAGCGACAGGGCTTCTAGGTCTGGGGCCAACGTCCTGACTTTC | CASSDRASRSGANVLTF | TRBV7-6 | TRBD1 | TRBJ2-6 | few
TGTGCCAGCAGCGTTAGACCGAACTCTGGAAACACCATATATTTT | CASSVRPNSGNTIYF | TRBV9 | NA | TRBJ1-3 | few
TGTGCCAGCAGCGCCTCTAGGGCCCAGAACACTGAAGCTTTCTTT | CASSASRAQNTEAFF | TRBV9 | NA | TRBJ1-1 | few
TGTGCCAGCAGCCCCGGGGCGCGGGCTAATGAAAAACTGTTTTTT | CASSPGARANEKLFF | TRBV13 | NA | TRBJ1-4 | NA